This TCR beta chain was identified in a study of Ad26.COV2.S vaccination and SARS-CoV-2 variants. Study-wide points: Possibly, TCR breadth and depth analyses underestimated total T cell responses.

Sample treatment: about 20 received Ad26.COV2.S at low or high dose, single or two shots; 5 received placebo; per-sample allocation not given. Following the first vaccine or placebo injection, samples were taken on day 63. Measured with immunoSEQ multiplex PCR; TCRdb has only the in-frame clones, and not every one. The table includes about 680,000 clones, 80% to 90% detected once. Germline values: CDR1 LGHNA, CDR2 YSLEER. V lost 3 bases, J lost 4 bases, and 6 bases stayed unmatched. The CDR3 is 15 residues long. With regard to this clone: The antigen is undetermined.

The receptor was derived from a person between 18 and 60 years old who received the Ad26.COV2.S COVID-19 vaccine or a placebo. The material sequenced was peripheral blood, taken in a trial of Ad26.COV2.S vaccine versus placebo. V usage is TRBV4-3 and J usage is TRBJ1-2; 9 bases are shared with TRBD1. The CDR3 is CASSQGDRALYGYTF. CDR3 coding DNA: TGCGCCAGCAGCCAGGGGGACAGGGCCCTCTATGGCTACACCTTC.